The 7 T cell receptor beta chains reported below all come from one sample, sequenced in a study of Ad26.COV2.S vaccination and SARS-CoV-2 variants (dated by TCRdb to the early 2020s). The treatment or condition label, as the study defines it: roughly 19 received Ad26.COV2.S at low or high dose, single or two shots; roughly five received placebo; per-sample allocation not given. Repertoires of vaccine and placebo recipients were sequenced from samples taken on day 63 after the first injection. Receptors were amplified or captured by the immunoSEQ multiplex PCR assay. In its TCRdb copy, this immuneACCESS table keeps in-frame sequences only and misses some clones. Where compared with another copy, unresolved V genes explain less than half of these, and the others have no known cause. For this sample the table gives hundreds of thousands of clones, of which 83% were detected only once. 7% to 9.5% of the sample rests with the top ten.

The sample in question was peripheral blood, obtained in a trial of Ad26.COV2.S vaccine versus placebo. These receptors came from a person between 18 and 60 years old who received the Ad26.COV2.S COVID-19 vaccine or a placebo.

This clone was detected once. In nucleotides, the CDR3 is TGTGCCAGCACCGGGACAGGGGCCGGGGAGCTGTTTTTT. Translated: CASTGTGAGELFF. This sequence joins TRBV7-3 and TRBJ2-2; 10 nucleotides align to TRBD1. After removal of 7 bases from V and 6 bases from J, the junction contained 2 bases not matched to a gene. The CDR3 consists of 13 residues. Germline V gene lookup returns CDR1 SGHTA and CDR2 FQGTGA.

In regard to this clone: Within the sample, other DNA sequences also encode this same CDR3. This chain joins TRBV30 and TRBJ1-5; D is unclear. V lost 0 bases, J lost 5 bases, and 8 bases lay in between. Germline CDR1 reads GTSNPN; CDR2 reads SVGIG (reference sequence). The CDR3 length is 13 residues. The CDR3 nucleotides are TGTGCCTGGAGTGTACACGGAGATCAGCCCCAGCATTTT. Protein: CAWSVHGDQPQHF.

V and J are TRBV27 and TRBJ1-5; D is undetermined. Germline V gives CDR1 MNHEY, CDR2 SMNVEV (reference sequence). The length of the CDR3 is 14 residues. Trimming pared 3 bases from V and 0 bases from J, leaving 6 bases between. CDR3 amino acids: CASSLHGSNQPQHF. The CDR3 coding sequence is TGTGCCAGCAGTTTGCACGGTAGCAATCAGCCCCAGCATTTT.

The chain couples TRBV7-8 to TRBJ1-1; D ambiguous. CDR1 and CDR2 from the germline V gene are SGHVS and FQNEAQ. The germline V and J ends were trimmed by 1 base and 5 bases, with 11 bases remaining between them. This CDR3 has 14 residues. The CDR3 region has the DNA TGTGCCAGCAGCTTAGAAGAGGGTCCGACTGAAGCTTTCTTT. Translation: CASSLEEGPTEAFF.

The chain uses TRBV3-1 (or the pseudogene TRBV3-2) and TRBJ2-1, with 11 positions matching TRBD2. The junction had 8 bases not matched to a gene; V was cut back by 8 bases and J by 8 bases. The CDR3 spans 14 residues. Looked up from germline, CDR1 is LGHDT and CDR2 is YNNKEL (reference sequence). As DNA, the CDR3 is TGTGCCAGCCAGACTAGCGGGGTCTGGGATGAGCAGTTCTTC. Its protein is CASQTSGVWDEQFF.

This clone has a handful of counts. This same CDR3 is encoded by further DNA sequences in the sample. J is TRBJ1-2 and V is TRBV6-2 or TRBV6-3; D is unresolved. V gave up 3 bases and J gave up 4 bases, with 6 bases separating them. The CDR3 consists of 12 residues. CDR1 MNHEY and CDR2 SVGEGT come from the germline V gene. CDR3 sequence (DNA): TGTGCCAGCAGTTATCGGGGCTATGGCTACACCTTC. It specifies CASSYRGYGYTF.

This clone was seen a handful of times. V is TRBV5-1 and J is TRBJ1-1; 7 bases are a match to TRBD1. The CDR3 length is 14 residues. Trimming took 3 bases from V and 4 from J; bases not matched to a gene: 6. The germline V gene has CDR1 SGHRS and CDR2 YFSETQ. CDR3: CASSSSGGSTEAFF. CDR3 in DNA: TGCGCCAGCAGCTCGTCAGGGGGGAGCACTGAAGCTTTCTTT.